Listed below are T cell receptor beta chains from one sample, sequenced in a study of shared clonotypes between healthy human individuals. The assay was immunoSEQ multiplex PCR, and TCRdb's table has in-frame clones only and misses some. The sample carries about 470,000 clones, roughly three quarters recorded once. Specimen: PBMCs. The source of these receptors is a woman between 40 and 55 years old in good health. Some clones in this sample may be carry-over from other donors' samples. Both conserved end residues are part of each CDR3. The D gene is left open where the match is weak. Clone sizes are given selectively: once, few, many, or a class where the clone is expanded.

DNA | CDR3 | V | size | D | J
TGTGCCAGCAGCGTAGAGGGGGACAGCTCCTACGAGCAGTACTTC | CASSVEGDSSYEQYF | TRBV9 | - | TRBD1 | TRBJ2-7
TGTGCCAGCAGCTTAGTCCGGGACTTCTCCCCCGAGCAGTACTTC | CASSLVRDFSPEQYF | TRBV7-2 | once | - | TRBJ2-7
TGTGCCAGCAGTGAACAGGGTGGGCTAGCGGTCCACGAGCAGTACTTC | CASSEQGGLAVHEQYF | TRBV6-1 | - | TRBD2 | TRBJ2-7
TGTGCCAGCATGACTGGACTAGCGGGAGAAACCGGGGAGCTGTTTTTT | CASMTGLAGETGELFF | TRBV4-2 | few | TRBD2 | TRBJ2-2
TGTGCCAGCAGCCGGGGGGTAGACGCCTCCGAGCAGTACTTC | CASSRGVDASEQYF | TRBV11-2 | - | TRBD2 | TRBJ2-7
TGCGCCAGCAGCACTAGCGGGAGCCCCTACAATGAGCAGTTCTTC | CASSTSGSPYNEQFF | TRBV5-1 | - | TRBD2 | TRBJ2-1
TGTGCCAGCAGCCGACAGCAGTCCTACGAGCAGTACTTC | CASSRQQSYEQYF | TRBV6-5 | - | - | TRBJ2-7
TGCAGCGTTGAGAAATTCGGGGAGACCCAAGAGACCCAGTACTTC | CSVEKFGETQETQYF | TRBV29-1 | - | - | TRBJ2-5
TGTGCCAGCAGTTCCCTACTAGCGGGACAGTACCAAGAGACCCAGTACTTC | CASSSLLAGQYQETQYF | TRBV28 | - | TRBD2 | TRBJ2-5
TGCAGCGTTAGGGGGGGGGACGATCAGCCCCAGCATTTT | CSVRGGDDQPQHF | TRBV29-1 | - | - | TRBJ1-5
TGTGCCATCAAGTTAGCGGATTACTACAATGAGCAGTTCTTC | CAIKLADYYNEQFF | TRBV10-3 | - | - | TRBJ2-1
TGCAGCGTGGCGCCAGGGGCAGCAGAGACCCAGTACTTC | CSVAPGAAETQYF | TRBV29-1 | many | - | TRBJ2-5
TGCGCCAGCAGCCAAGTTGGGAGTGCGGATACGCAGTATTTT | CASSQVGSADTQYF | TRBV4-1 | - | - | TRBJ2-3
TGCACCAGCAGCCAAGATCAGGGGTACACCTCTTATGGCTACACCTTC | CTSSQDQGYTSYGYTF | TRBV1 | - | - | TRBJ1-2
TGCGCCAGCAGCGGCCAGATGAACACTGAAGCTTTCTTT | CASSGQMNTEAFF | TRBV5-1 | - | - | TRBJ1-1
TGTGCCAGCAGCTCGGCTAGCGGGCCTCCCGGGGATAATGAGCAGTTCTTC | CASSSASGPPGDNEQFF | TRBV7-3 | - | TRBD2 | TRBJ2-1
TGTGCCATCAGTGATAGCGGGAGGGCCGATGAGCAGTTCTTC | CAISDSGRADEQFF | TRBV10-3 | - | TRBD2 | TRBJ2-1